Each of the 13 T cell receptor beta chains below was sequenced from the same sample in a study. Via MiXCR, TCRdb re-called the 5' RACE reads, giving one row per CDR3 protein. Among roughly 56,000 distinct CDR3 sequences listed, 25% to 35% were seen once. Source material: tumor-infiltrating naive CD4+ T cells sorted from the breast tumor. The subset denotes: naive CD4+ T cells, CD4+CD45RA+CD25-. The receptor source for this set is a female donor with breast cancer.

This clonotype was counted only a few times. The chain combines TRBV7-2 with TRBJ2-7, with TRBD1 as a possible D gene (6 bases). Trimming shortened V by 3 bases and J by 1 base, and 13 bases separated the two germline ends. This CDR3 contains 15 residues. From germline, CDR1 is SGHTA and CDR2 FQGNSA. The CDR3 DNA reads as TGTGCCAGCAGCTTGGATCAGGGGCCGTCCTACGAGCAGTACTTC. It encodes CASSLDQGPSYEQYF. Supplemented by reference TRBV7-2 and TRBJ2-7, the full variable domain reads GAGVSQSPSNKVTEKGKDVELRCDPISGHTALYWYRQSLGQGLEFLIYFQGNSAPDKSGLPSDRFSAERTGGSVSTLTIQRTQQEDSAVYLCASSLDQGPSYEQYFGPGTRLTVT.

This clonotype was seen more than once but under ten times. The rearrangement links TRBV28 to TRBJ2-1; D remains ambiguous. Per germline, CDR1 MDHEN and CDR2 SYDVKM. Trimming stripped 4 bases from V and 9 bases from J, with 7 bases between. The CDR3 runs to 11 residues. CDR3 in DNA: TGTGCCAGCAGTTCCTTTCGTGAGCAGTTCTTC. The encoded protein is CASSSFREQFF.

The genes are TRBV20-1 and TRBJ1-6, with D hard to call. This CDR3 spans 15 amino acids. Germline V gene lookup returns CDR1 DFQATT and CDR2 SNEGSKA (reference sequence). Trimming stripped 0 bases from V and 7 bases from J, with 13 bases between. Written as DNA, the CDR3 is TGCAGTGCTAGAGATCCCCGTCTGAAGAATTCACCCCTCCACTTT. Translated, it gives CSARDPRLKNSPLHF.

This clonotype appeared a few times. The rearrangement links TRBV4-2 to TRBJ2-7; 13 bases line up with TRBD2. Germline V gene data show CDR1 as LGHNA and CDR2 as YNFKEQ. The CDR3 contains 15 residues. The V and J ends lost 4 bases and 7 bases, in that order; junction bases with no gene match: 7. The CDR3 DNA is TGTGCCAGCAGCCGAAGGACTAGCGGGAGTAGTGAGCAGTACTTC. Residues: CASSRRTSGSSEQYF.

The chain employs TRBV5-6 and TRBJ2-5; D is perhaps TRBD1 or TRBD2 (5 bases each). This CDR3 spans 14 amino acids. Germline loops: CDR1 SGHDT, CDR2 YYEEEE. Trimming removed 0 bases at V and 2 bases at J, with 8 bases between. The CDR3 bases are TGTGCCAGCAGCTTGGCGGGGCAGCAAGAGACCCAGTACTTC. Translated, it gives CASSLAGQQETQYF.

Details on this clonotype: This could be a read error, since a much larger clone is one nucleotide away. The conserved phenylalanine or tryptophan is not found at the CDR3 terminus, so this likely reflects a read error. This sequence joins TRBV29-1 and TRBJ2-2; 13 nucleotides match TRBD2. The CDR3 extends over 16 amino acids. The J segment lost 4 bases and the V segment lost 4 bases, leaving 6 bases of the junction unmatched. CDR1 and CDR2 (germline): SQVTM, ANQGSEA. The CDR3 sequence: CSVGLAGGTGTGELFS. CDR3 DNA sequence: TGCAGCGTTGGACTAGCGGGGGGAACGGGCACCGGGGAGCTGTTTTCT.

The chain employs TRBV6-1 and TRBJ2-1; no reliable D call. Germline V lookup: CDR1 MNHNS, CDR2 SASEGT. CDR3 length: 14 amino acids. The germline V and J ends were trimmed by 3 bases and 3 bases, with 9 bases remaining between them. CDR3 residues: CASSDGPNYNEQFF. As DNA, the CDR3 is TGTGCCAGCAGTGACGGACCTAACTACAATGAGCAGTTCTTC.

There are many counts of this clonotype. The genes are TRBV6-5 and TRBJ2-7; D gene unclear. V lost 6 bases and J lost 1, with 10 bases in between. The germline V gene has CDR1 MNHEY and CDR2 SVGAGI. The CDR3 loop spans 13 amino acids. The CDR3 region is CASSDRVSYEQYF. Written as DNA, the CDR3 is TGTGCCAGCAGCGATCGGGTATCCTACGAGCAGTACTTC.

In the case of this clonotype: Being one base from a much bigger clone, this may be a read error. The CDR3 loop is CVSSYGYGYTF. The CDR3 region has the DNA TGTGTCAGCTCATATGGCTATGGCTACACCTTC. This rearrangement joins TRBV18 to TRBJ1-2; D unresolved. Germline assignment: CDR1 KGHSH and CDR2 LQKENI. The CDR3 has 11 amino acids.

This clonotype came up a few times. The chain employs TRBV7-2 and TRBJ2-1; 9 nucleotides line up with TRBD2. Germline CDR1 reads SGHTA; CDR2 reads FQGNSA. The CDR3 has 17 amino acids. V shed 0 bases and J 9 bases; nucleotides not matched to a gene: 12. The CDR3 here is CASSLAGGAGGRGEQFF. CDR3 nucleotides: TGTGCCAGCAGCTTAGCAGGGGGAGCGGGAGGTCGTGGTGAGCAGTTCTTC.

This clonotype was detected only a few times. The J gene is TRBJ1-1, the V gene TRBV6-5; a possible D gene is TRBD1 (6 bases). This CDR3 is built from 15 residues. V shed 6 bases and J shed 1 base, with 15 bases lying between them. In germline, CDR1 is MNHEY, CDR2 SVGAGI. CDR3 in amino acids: CASRETGRGNTEAFF. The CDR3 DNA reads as TGTGCCAGCAGGGAAACAGGGCGGGGGAACACTGAAGCTTTCTTT.

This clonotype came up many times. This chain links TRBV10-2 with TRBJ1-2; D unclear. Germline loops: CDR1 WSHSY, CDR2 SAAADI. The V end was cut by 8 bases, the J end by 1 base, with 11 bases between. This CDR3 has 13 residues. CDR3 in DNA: TGCGCCAGCTCAGATGGGATTAACTATGGCTACACCTTC. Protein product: CASSDGINYGYTF.

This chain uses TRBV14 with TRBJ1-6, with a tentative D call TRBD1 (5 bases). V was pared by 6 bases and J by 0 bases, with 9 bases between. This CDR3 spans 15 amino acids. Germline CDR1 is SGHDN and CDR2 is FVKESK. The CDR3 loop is CASSQGLSYNSPLHF. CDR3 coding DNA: TGTGCCAGCAGTCAGGGCCTCTCCTATAATTCACCCCTCCACTTT.